These 10 T cell receptor beta chains share one sample of origin, sequenced in a study of T cell changes during pregnancy in multiple sclerosis. Produced via immunoSEQ multiplex PCR; TCRdb's table is partial and in-frame only. The sample lists around 69,000 clones, roughly 92% occurring once. The source was peripheral blood, collected in the second trimester of pregnancy. The receptor set was obtained from a female donor in good health, enrolled as a control in a pregnancy study.

Comment on this clone: The same CDR3 also results from other DNA sequences found in this sample. J is TRBJ1-3 and V is TRBV4-3; D unresolved. Germline loops: CDR1 LGHNA, CDR2 YSLEER. CDR3 length equals 17 residues. Trimming shortened V by 1 base and J by 0 bases, and 13 bases separated the two germline ends. The CDR3 region is CASSQGEGIYSGNTIYF. CDR3 nucleotide sequence: TGCGCCAGCAGCCAAGGAGAGGGAATCTACTCTGGAAACACCATATATTTT.

The rearrangement links TRBV4-1 to TRBJ2-4; 10 positions agree with TRBD1. V was clipped by 3 bases and J by 3 bases; unmatched bases: 5. Germline V lookup: CDR1 MGHRA, CDR2 YSYEKL. The CDR3 totals 16 residues. In nucleotides, the CDR3 is TGCGCCAGCAGCCAGCAGGGACAGGGGATCAAAAACATTCAGTACTTC. Encoded protein: CASSQQGQGIKNIQYF.

This clone has just one count. The chain carries TRBV27 and TRBJ2-5; TRBD1 might be the D (6 bases). The CDR3 totals 15 residues. Germline V CDR1 and CDR2: MNHEY, SMNVEV (reference sequence). Trimming cost V 4 bases and J 5 bases, with 17 bases left between them. The CDR3 here is CASSSTGWGTETQYF. The CDR3 DNA sequence: TGTGCCAGCAGTTCCACAGGGTGGGGAACGGAGACCCAGTACTTC.

The gene calls are TRBV27 and TRBJ1-2; 7 bases agree with TRBD1. Looked up from germline, CDR1 is MNHEY and CDR2 is SMNVEV (reference sequence). Unmatched junction bases numbered 5, after V lost 6 bases and J lost 7 bases. This CDR3 region has 12 residues. In DNA, the CDR3 is TGTGCCAGCAGGAGACAGGGTGGTGGCTACACCTTC. Amino acid sequence: CASRRQGGGYTF.

The rearrangement uses TRBV27 and TRBJ1-3; perhaps TRBD1 as D (5 bases). This CDR3 comprises 12 residues. Germline CDR1 reads MNHEY; CDR2 reads SMNVEV (reference sequence). The ends were cut back, 6 bases at V and 9 bases at J, with 12 bases in the middle. The chain's CDR3 is CASRDSGGTIYF. CDR3 sequence (DNA): TGTGCCAGCAGAGACAGTGGCGGCACCATATATTTT.

The rearrangement links TRBV7-2 to TRBJ2-7, with 7 bases that match TRBD1. The length of the CDR3 is 14 residues. From germline, CDR1 is SGHTA and CDR2 FQGNSA. Losses at the gene ends were 5 bases for V and 5 bases for J; bases not matched to a gene: 9. CDR3 nucleotide sequence: TGTGCCAGCAGCAACCGACAGGGTAGCCACGAGCAGTACTTC. It yields the protein CASSNRQGSHEQYF.

This clone has a single count. The chain uses TRBV19 and TRBJ2-7, with 7 bases aligning to TRBD1. CDR1 and CDR2 from the germline V gene are LNHDA and SQIVND (reference sequence). The CDR3 consists of 15 residues. Trimming at V came to 1 base and at J to 3 bases, leaving 6 bases not matched to a gene. The CDR3 DNA reads TGTGCCAGTAGTATAGGTCCCCGGGACAGCTACGAGCAGTACTTC. Encoded protein: CASSIGPRDSYEQYF.

The J gene is TRBJ2-2, the V gene TRBV7-2, with 8 bases lining up with TRBD1. The CDR3 extends over 16 amino acids. V shed 2 bases and J 4 bases; nucleotides not matched to a gene: 6. Germline-derived CDR1 and CDR2 are SGHTA and FQGNSA. The CDR3 DNA is TGTGCCAGCAGCTTATTCCGGACAGGGAGCACCGGGGAGCTGTTTTTT. The encoded protein is CASSLFRTGSTGELFF. The variable domain in full, with the rest retrieved from reference TRBV7-2 and TRBJ2-2, is GAGVSQSPSNKVTEKGKDVELRCDPISGHTALYWYRQSLGQGLEFLIYFQGNSAPDKSGLPSDRFSAERTGGSVSTLTIQRTQQEDSAVYLCASSLFRTGSTGELFFGEGSRLTVL.

The genes are TRBV6-5 and TRBJ1-4, with D perhaps matching TRBD1 (5 bases). Germline-derived CDR1 and CDR2 are MNHEY and SVGAGI. Between the trimmed V and J ends, which lost 7 bases and 8 bases, there was a span of 17 bases. CDR3 length: 14 amino acids. CDR3 sequence reads: CASNWGALWEKLFF. CDR3 nucleotides: TGTGCCAGCAATTGGGGCGCCCTATGGGAAAAACTGTTTTTT.

The chain recombines TRBV7-3 with TRBJ2-7, with 8 bases fitting TRBD2. This CDR3 region has 16 residues. The germline V gene has CDR1 SGHTA and CDR2 FQGTGA. V trimming: 5 bases; J trimming: 5 bases; junction bases outside the gene matches: 14. CDR3 residues: CASSPREGGISNEQYF. CDR3 sequence (DNA): TGTGCCAGCAGCCCACGGGAGGGAGGGATTTCCAACGAGCAGTACTTC.